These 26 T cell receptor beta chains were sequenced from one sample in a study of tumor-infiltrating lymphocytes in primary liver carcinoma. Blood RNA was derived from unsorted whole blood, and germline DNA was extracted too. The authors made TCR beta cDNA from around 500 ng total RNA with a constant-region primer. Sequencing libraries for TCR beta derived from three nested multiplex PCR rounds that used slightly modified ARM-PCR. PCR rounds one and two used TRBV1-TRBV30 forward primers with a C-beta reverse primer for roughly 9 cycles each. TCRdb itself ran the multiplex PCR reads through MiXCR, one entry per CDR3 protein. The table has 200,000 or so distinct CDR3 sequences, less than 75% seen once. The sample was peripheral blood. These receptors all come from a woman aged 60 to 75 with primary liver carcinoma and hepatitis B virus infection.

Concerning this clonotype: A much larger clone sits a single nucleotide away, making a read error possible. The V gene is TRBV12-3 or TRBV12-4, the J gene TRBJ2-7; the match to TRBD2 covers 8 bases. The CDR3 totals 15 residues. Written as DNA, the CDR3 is TGTACCAGCAGTGTTAGCGGGAAAGGGGCGTACGAGCAGTACTTC. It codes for CTSSVSGKGAYEQYF.

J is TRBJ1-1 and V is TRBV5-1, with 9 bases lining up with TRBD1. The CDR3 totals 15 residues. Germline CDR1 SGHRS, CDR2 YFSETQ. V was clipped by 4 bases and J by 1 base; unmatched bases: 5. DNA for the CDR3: TGCGCCAGCAGCAAGGGGGGACAGGGGAACACTGAAGCTTTCTTT. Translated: CASSKGGQGNTEAFF.

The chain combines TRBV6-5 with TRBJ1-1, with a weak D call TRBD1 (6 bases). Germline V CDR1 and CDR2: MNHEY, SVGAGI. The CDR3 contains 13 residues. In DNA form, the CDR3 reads TGTGCTATCAGCAGGGACATCAACACTGAAGCTTTCTTT. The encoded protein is CAISRDINTEAFF.

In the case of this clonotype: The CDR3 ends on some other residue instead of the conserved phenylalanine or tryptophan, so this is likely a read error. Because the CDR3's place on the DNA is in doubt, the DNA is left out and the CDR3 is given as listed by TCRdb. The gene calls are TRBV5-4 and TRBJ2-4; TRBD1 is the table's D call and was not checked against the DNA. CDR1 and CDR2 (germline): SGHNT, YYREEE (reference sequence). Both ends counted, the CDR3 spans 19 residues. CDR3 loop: CASSNGAGRVQLAKNIQYL.

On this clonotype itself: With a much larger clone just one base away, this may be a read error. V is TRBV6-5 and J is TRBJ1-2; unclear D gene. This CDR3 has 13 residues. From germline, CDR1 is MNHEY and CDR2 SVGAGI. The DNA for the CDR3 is TGTGCCAGGAGTTACGAAGGTTTGGTCGGCTACACCTTC. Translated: CARSYEGLVGYTF.

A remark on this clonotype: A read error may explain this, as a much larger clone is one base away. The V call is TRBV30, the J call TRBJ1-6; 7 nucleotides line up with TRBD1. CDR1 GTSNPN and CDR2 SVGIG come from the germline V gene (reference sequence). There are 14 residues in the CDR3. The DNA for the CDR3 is TGTGCCTGGAGGTCCACAGGGGCTTCTTCACCCCCCCACTTT. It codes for CAWRSTGASSPPHF.

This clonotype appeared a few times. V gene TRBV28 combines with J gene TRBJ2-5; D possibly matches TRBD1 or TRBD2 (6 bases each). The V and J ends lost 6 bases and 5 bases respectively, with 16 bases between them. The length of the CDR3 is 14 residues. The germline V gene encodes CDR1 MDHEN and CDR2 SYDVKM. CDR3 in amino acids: CASRLGGSLETQYF. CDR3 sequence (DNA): TGTGCCAGCAGACTAGGGGGGAGTTTGGAGACCCAGTACTTC.

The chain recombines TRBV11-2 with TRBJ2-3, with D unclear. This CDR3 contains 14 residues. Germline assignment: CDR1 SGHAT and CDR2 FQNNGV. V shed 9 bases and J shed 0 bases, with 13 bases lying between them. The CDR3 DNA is TGTGCCAGTAGCACGACACGTAGCACAGATACGCAGTATTTT. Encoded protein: CASSTTRSTDTQYF.

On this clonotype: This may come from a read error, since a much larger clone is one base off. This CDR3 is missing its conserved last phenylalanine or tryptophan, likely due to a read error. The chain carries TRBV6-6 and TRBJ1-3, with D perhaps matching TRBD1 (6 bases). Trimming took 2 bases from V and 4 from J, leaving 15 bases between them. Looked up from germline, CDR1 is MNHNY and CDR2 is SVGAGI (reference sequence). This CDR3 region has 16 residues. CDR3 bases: TGTGCCAGCAGTTACCGAGGGGGACGGGGGGGAAACACCATATATTCT. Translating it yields CASSYRGGRGGNTIYS.

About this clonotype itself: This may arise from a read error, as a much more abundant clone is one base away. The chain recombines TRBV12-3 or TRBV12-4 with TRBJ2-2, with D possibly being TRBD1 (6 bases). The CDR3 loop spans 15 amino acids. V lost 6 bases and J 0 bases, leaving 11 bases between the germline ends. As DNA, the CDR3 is TGTGCCAGCAGCTATACAGGGTCGAACACCGGGGAGCTGTTTTTT. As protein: CASSYTGSNTGELFF.

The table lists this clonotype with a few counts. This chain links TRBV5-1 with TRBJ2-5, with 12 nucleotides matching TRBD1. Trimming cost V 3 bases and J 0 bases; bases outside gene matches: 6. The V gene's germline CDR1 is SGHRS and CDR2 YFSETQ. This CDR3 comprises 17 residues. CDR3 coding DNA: TGCGCCAGCAGCTCCGGGACAGGGGGCCTCTACCAAGAGACCCAGTACTTC. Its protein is CASSSGTGGLYQETQYF.

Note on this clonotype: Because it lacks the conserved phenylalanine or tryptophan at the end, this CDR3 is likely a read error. The CDR3 protein is CASSPKGTMGSPLHI. In DNA form, the CDR3 reads TGTGCCAGCAGCCCAAAGGGGACCATGGGTTCACCCCTCCACATT. The V gene is TRBV12-3 or TRBV12-4, the J gene TRBJ1-6; D possibly corresponds to TRBD1 (5 bases). This CDR3 region has 15 residues. The V end was cut by 6 bases, the J end by 9 bases, with 18 bases between.

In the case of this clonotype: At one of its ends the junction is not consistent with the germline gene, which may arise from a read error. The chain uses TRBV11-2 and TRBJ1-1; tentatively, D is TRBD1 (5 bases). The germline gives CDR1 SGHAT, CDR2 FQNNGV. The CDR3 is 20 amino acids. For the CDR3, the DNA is TGTGCTAGCAGCCCACATCAACACGGACACCTTCGCTTTTGGGGCTATGAAGCTATCTTT. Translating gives CASSPHQHGHLRFWGYEAIF.

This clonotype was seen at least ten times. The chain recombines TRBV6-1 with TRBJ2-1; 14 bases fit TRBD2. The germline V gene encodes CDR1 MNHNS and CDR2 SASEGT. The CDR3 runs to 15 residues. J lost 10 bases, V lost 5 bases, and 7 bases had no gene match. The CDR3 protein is CASSMTSGRAMEQFF. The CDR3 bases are TGTGCCAGCAGTATGACTAGCGGGAGGGCCATGGAGCAGTTCTTC.

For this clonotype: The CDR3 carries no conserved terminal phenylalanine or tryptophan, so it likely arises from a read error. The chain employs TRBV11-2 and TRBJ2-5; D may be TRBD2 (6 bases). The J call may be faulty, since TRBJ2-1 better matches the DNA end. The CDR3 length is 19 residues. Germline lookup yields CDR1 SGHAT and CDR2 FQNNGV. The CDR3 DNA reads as TGTGCCAGCAGCTTAGAAAGCGGGTCGCGCGGAGTGCTCGTTGAGACCCAGTTCTCC. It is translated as CASSLESGSRGVLVETQFS.

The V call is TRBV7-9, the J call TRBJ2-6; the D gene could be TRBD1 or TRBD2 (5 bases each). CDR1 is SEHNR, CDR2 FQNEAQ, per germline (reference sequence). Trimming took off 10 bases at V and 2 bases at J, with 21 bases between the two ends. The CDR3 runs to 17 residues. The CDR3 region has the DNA TGTGCCACCCCGGGGCAGACGATAAAGGCTGGGGCCAACGTCCTGACTTTC. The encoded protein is CATPGQTIKAGANVLTF.

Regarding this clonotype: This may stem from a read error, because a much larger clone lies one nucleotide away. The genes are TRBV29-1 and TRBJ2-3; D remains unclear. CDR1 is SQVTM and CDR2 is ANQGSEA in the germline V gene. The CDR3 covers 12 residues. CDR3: CNTLTGTDTQYF. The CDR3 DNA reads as TGCAACACCCTGACCGGCACAGATACGCAGTATTTT.

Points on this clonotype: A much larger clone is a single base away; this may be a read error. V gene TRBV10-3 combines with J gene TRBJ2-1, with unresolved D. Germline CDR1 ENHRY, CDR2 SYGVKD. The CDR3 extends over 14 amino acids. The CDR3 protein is CAISEVESYKEQFF. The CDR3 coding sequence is TGTGCCATCAGTGAGGTTGAGAGCTACAAAGAGCAGTTCTTC.

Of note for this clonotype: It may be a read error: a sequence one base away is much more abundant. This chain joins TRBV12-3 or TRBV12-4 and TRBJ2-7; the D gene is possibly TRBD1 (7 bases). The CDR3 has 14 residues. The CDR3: CASSFGGGPYVQYF. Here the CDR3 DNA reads TGTGCCAGCAGTTTCGGAGGGGGCCCCTACGTGCAGTACTTC.

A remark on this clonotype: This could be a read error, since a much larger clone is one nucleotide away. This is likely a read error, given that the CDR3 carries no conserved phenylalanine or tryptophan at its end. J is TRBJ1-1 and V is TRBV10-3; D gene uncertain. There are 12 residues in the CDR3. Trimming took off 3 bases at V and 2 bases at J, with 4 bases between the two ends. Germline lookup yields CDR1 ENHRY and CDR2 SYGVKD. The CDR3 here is CAISDRNTEAFL. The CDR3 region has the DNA TGTGCCATCAGTGATAGAAACACTGAAGCTTTCCTT.

This CDR3 reads CASSSLLNQPQHF. CDR3 sequence (DNA): TGTGCCAGCAGCTCCCTTCTCAATCAGCCCCAGCATTTT. The chain carries TRBV28 and TRBJ1-5; no definite D call. Trimming cost V 6 bases and J 3 bases, with 9 bases left between them. CDR3 size: 13 residues. Germline values: CDR1 MDHEN, CDR2 SYDVKM.

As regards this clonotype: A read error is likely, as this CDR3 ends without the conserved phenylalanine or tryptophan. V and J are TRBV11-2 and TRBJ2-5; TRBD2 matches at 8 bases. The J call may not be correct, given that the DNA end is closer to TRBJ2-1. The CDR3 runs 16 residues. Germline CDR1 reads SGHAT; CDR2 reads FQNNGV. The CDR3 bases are TGTGCCAGCAGCGGCGGGGCCCTAGCGGGTAAAGAGACCCAGTTCTAC. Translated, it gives CASSGGALAGKETQFY.

The CDR3 region has the DNA TGTGCCATCAGTGAGGGAATAGCGGGAGGGCCGGGTGAGCAGTTCTTC. It codes for CAISEGIAGGPGEQFF. V and J are TRBV10-3 and TRBJ2-1, with TRBD2 identical over 11 bases. The V gene's germline CDR1 is ENHRY and CDR2 SYGVKD. The CDR3 totals 16 residues. V was pared by 2 bases and J by 9 bases, with 9 bases of the junction left unmatched.

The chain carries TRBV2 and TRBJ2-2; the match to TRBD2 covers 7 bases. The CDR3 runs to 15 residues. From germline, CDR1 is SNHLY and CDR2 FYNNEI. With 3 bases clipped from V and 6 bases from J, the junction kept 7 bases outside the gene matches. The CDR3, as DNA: TGTGCCAGCAGTGAGAGGGCAGGGAGGGCCGGGGAGCTGTTTTTT. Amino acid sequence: CASSERAGRAGELFF.

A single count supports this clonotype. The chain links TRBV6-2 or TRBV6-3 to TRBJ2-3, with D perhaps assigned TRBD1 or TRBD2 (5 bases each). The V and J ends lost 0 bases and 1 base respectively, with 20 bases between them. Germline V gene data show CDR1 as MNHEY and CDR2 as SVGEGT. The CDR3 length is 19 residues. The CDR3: CASSYSYTGRAAGTDTQYF. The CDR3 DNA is TGTGCCAGCAGTTACTCTTATACGGGACGAGCAGCGGGCACAGATACGCAGTATTTT.

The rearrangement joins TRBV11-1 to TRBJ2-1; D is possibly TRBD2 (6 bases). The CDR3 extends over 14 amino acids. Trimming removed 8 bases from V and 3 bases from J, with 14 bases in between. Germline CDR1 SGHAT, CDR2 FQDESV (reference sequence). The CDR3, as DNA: TGTGCCAGCTGGACCGGGAGCTTCTACAATGAGCAGTTCTTC. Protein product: CASWTGSFYNEQFF.